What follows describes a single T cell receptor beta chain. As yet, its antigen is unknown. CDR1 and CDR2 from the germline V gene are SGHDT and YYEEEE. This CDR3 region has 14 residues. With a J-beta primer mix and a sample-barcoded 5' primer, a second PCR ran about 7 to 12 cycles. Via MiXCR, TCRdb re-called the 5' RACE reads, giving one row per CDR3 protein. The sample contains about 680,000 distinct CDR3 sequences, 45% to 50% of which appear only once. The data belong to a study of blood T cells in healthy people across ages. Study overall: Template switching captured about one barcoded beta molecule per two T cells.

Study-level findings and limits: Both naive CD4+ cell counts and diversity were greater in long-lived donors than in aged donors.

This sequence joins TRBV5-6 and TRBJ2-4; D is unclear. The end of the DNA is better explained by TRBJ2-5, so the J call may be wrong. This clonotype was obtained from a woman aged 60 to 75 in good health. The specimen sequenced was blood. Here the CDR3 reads CASSLRQRQETQYF. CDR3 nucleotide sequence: TGTGCCAGCAGCCTGCGGCAGCGCCAAGAGACCCAGTACTTC.